This T cell receptor (beta chain) comes out of a study of CD8 T cells in Susac syndrome. CDR3 length: 15 residues. Trimming removed 1 base from V and 5 bases from J; junction bases left unmatched: 7. The germline V gene encodes CDR1 SGHTA and CDR2 FQGNSA. Roughly 0.5 to 1 ug RNA was reverse transcribed with random hexamers. Each CDR3 protein gets one entry after TCRdb re-called the immunoSEQ multiplex PCR reads with MiXCR. Counted here are 95,000 to 150,000 distinct CDR3 sequences, 96% occurring once; the ten biggest clones make up over 0.12%. This clonotype was sampled from a human donor with Susac syndrome. The source material was CD4+ T cells from PBMCs. The chain combines TRBV7-2 with TRBJ2-7; 8 bases match TRBD2. This CDR3 reads CASSLVSGSWDEQYF. Here the CDR3 DNA reads TGTGCCAGCAGCTTAGTAAGCGGGAGTTGGGACGAGCAGTACTTC.